This entry lists 25 T cell receptor beta chains sequenced from one sample in a study of regulatory T cells in long-lasting Graves disease. Arm-PCR with iRepertoire HTBI primers amplified the CDR3 regions for these TCR beta libraries. Via MiXCR, TCRdb re-called the multiplex PCR reads, giving one row per CDR3 protein. The sample holds roughly 400,000 distinct CDR3 sequences, over 20% seen once. Time point in this sample: persistent/refractory GD, antithyroid drugs over 5 years with positive TRAb. The TCR library was made from RNA that had been extracted from PBMCs in TRIzol. This specimen was peripheral blood mononuclear cells (PBMCs), taken when the disease was refractory, from a patient treated with antithyroid drugs. The receptors come from a female donor with Graves disease.

This chain uses TRBV5-1 with TRBJ2-2; 7 nucleotides align to TRBD2. Germline lookup yields CDR1 SGHRS and CDR2 YFSETQ. This CDR3 has 16 residues. The V and J ends lost 4 bases and 6 bases, in that order; junction bases with no gene match: 12. The CDR3 region is CASSRAPGGSAGELFF. In nucleotides, the CDR3 is TGCGCCAGCAGCCGGGCCCCGGGCGGGAGTGCCGGGGAGCTGTTTTTT.

As concerns this clonotype: The junction departs from the called germline gene at one end, perhaps through a read error. V and J are TRBV6-4 and TRBJ1-4; D possibly corresponds to TRBD1 (6 bases). This CDR3 has 13 residues. Per the germline V gene, CDR1 is MRHNA and CDR2 is SNTAGT. The CDR3 DNA reads as TGTGCCAGCAGTTACTCAGGGGACGGAAAACTGTTTTTT. This encodes CASSYSGDGKLFF.

The chain combines TRBV6-4 with TRBJ1-5; TRBD1 might be the D (6 bases). The germline V gene encodes CDR1 MRHNA and CDR2 SNTAGT. The CDR3 consists of 18 residues. Trimming cost V 5 bases and J 5 bases, with 25 bases left between them. CDR3 protein: CASSSEGGDAARDQPQHF. CDR3 nucleotide sequence: TGTGCCAGCAGTTCAGAAGGGGGGGATGCGGCCAGGGATCAGCCCCAGCATTTT.

This clonotype has a single count. The chain has TRBV20-1 and TRBJ2-1; D is perhaps TRBD2 (5 bases). This CDR3 region has 15 residues. The V and J ends lost 0 bases and 8 bases respectively, with 17 bases between them. In germline, CDR1 is DFQATT, CDR2 SNEGSKA (reference sequence). CDR3 protein: CSARDPAGLADEQFF. The CDR3, as DNA: TGCAGTGCTAGAGATCCCGCCGGACTCGCCGATGAGCAGTTCTTC.

This clonotype has a handful of counts. The CDR3 bases are TGTGCCATCAGAGCTACAGGGTCGAGCGACGAGCAGTACTTC. Protein sequence: CAIRATGSSDEQYF. The rearrangement joins TRBV10-3 to TRBJ2-7; tentative D call: TRBD1 (6 bases). Per germline, CDR1 ENHRY and CDR2 SYGVKD. The CDR3 consists of 14 residues. Between the trimmed V and J ends, which lost 6 bases and 5 bases, there was a span of 17 bases.

In its sample, this clonotype was seen many times. The gene calls are TRBV27 and TRBJ2-2; D gene ambiguous. The CDR3 covers 14 residues. Trimming cost V 3 bases and J 6 bases, with 11 bases left between them. CDR1 is MNHEY, CDR2 SMNVEV, per germline (reference sequence). Here the CDR3 DNA reads TGTGCCAGCAGTTTGGGCTTCCGATCCGGGGAGCTGTTTTTT. Translating it yields CASSLGFRSGELFF.

The genes are TRBV5-1 and TRBJ2-6; D might be TRBD1 (6 bases). Trimming took 4 bases from V and 0 from J, leaving 20 bases between them. The CDR3 totals 19 residues. Germline V CDR1 and CDR2: SGHRS, YFSETQ. CDR3 amino acids: CASSPEPRDTLSGANVLTF. Written as DNA, the CDR3 is TGCGCCAGCAGCCCGGAGCCTCGGGACACTCTCTCTGGGGCCAACGTCCTGACTTTC.

J is TRBJ1-3 and V is TRBV7-8; D is perhaps TRBD1 (5 bases). Trimming took off 1 base at V and 0 bases at J, with 10 bases between the two ends. Germline V gene sequence: CDR1 SGHVS, CDR2 FQNEAQ. The length of the CDR3 is 16 residues. The CDR3 DNA reads as TGTGCCAGCAGCTTAGGCGGCGGGACCTCTGGAAACACCATATATTTT. This gives the protein CASSLGGGTSGNTIYF.

The V call is TRBV20-1, the J call TRBJ1-4; D possibly corresponds to TRBD1 (6 bases). The CDR3 has 14 residues. V lost 0 bases and J 4 bases, leaving 9 bases between the germline ends. Germline CDR1 and CDR2: DFQATT and SNEGSKA (reference sequence). The CDR3 DNA follows: TGCAGTGCTAGAGAAGGGGGACTTAATGAAAAACTGTTTTTT. Protein product: CSAREGGLNEKLFF.

This clonotype has a count of ten or more. The J gene is TRBJ2-7, the V gene TRBV28; D might be TRBD2 (6 bases). The V gene's germline CDR1 is MDHEN and CDR2 SYDVKM. The CDR3 has 15 residues. V gave up 4 bases and J gave up 1 base, with 14 bases separating them. The CDR3 nucleotides read TGTGCCAGCAGTTCTCCTAGCGACGCTTCCTACGAGCAGTACTTC. This encodes CASSSPSDASYEQYF. Looking up the rest from reference TRBV28 and TRBJ2-7 gives the full variable domain: DVKVTQSSRYLVKRTGEKVFLECVQDMDHENMFWYRQDPGLGLRLIYFSYDVKMKEKGDIPEGYSVSREKKERFSLILESASTNQTSMYLCASSSPSDASYEQYFGPGTRLTVT.

This clonotype showed up just a few times. The chain joins TRBV5-4 to TRBJ1-4, with D possibly TRBD1 on 5 matching bases. The V gene lost 4 bases and the J gene lost 6 bases, with 13 bases spanning the gap. The germline V gene has CDR1 SGHNT and CDR2 YYREEE (reference sequence). The CDR3 runs to 14 residues. The CDR3 bases are TGTGCCAGCAGCCCGGGGCCCGAGGATGAAAAACTGTTTTTT. This codes for CASSPGPEDEKLFF.

This clonotype was seen many times. The gene calls are TRBV27 and TRBJ2-5; 8 bases align to TRBD2. The CDR3 runs to 15 residues. V was clipped by 6 bases and J by 5 bases; unmatched bases: 11. In germline, CDR1 is MNHEY, CDR2 SMNVEV (reference sequence). Here the CDR3 DNA reads TGTGCCAGCAGGGCATCAGCGGGAGTAGGGGAGACCCAGTACTTC. Amino acid sequence: CASRASAGVGETQYF.

This clonotype was counted many times. This rearrangement joins TRBV2 to TRBJ1-1; D is ambiguous. Trimming pared 6 bases from V and 1 base from J, leaving 12 bases between. The CDR3 length is 14 residues. Germline-derived CDR1 and CDR2 are SNHLY and FYNNEI. CDR3 region: CASSLFRGNTEAFF. The CDR3 DNA follows: TGTGCCAGCAGCTTATTCCGGGGGAACACTGAAGCTTTCTTT.

This clonotype was found a few times. This chain uses TRBV7-2 with TRBJ1-4; no clear D. CDR3 size: 15 residues. Trimming removed 2 bases from V and 2 bases from J, with 9 bases in between. Germline assignment: CDR1 SGHTA and CDR2 FQGNSA. Written as DNA, the CDR3 is TGTGCCAGCAGCTTATTTGGGTTCACTAATGAAAAACTGTTTTTT. Translated: CASSLFGFTNEKLFF.

The V and J genes are TRBV5-6 and TRBJ2-2; D may correspond to TRBD1 or TRBD2 (5 bases each). Trimming cost V 7 bases and J 6 bases, with 25 bases left between them. CDR3 length: 17 residues. CDR1 is SGHDT, CDR2 YYEEEE, per germline. DNA for the CDR3: TGTGCCAGCCGGTACTCCCTACCGGGACCTTGGTCCGGGGAGCTGTTTTTT. This codes for CASRYSLPGPWSGELFF.

This clonotype showed up many times. The chain uses TRBV12-3 or TRBV12-4 and TRBJ2-5; 11 nucleotides agree with TRBD2. The CDR3 extends over 16 amino acids. Unmatched junction bases numbered 10, after V lost 6 bases and J lost 4 bases. The CDR3, as DNA: TGTGCCAGCAGCTCCCATATAGCGGGAGGGGGAGAGACCCAGTACTTC. Protein sequence: CASSSHIAGGGETQYF.

This clonotype was seen repeatedly, ten times or more. This chain joins TRBV6-1 and TRBJ1-4; tentative D call: TRBD1 (5 bases). Germline-derived CDR1 and CDR2 are MNHNS and SASEGT. The V end lost 6 bases, the J end lost 5 bases, and 19 bases lay between the germline ends. The CDR3 runs 16 residues. Here the CDR3 DNA reads TGTGCCAGCAGGACCCCCAGGAGGGGATGGAATGAAAAACTGTTTTTT. It specifies CASRTPRRGWNEKLFF.

This clonotype was detected many times. The rearrangement links TRBV27 to TRBJ1-5; TRBD1 might be the D (5 bases). Trimming shortened V by 6 bases and J by 13 bases, and 16 bases separated the two germline ends. CDR3 length: 12 residues. Germline CDR1 MNHEY, CDR2 SMNVEV (reference sequence). As DNA, the CDR3 is TGTGCCAGCAGCCCAGGGCTCGGACAACAGCATTTT. This sequence encodes CASSPGLGQQHF.

This clonotype was detected many times. This chain uses TRBV2 with TRBJ2-7, with D tentatively TRBD1 (6 bases). The V and J ends lost 7 bases and 2 bases respectively, with 12 bases between them. The CDR3 has 13 amino acids. Germline V gene data show CDR1 as SNHLY and CDR2 as FYNNEI. In DNA, the CDR3 is TGTGCCAGCATGTGGACAGAAACCTACGAGCAGTACTTC. This encodes CASMWTETYEQYF.

V usage is TRBV15 and J usage is TRBJ1-5, with D perhaps matching TRBD1 (6 bases). The V end was cut by 3 bases, the J end by 3 bases, with 9 bases between. CDR3 length equals 14 residues. From germline, CDR1 is LNHNV and CDR2 YYDKDF (reference sequence). The CDR3 loop reads CATSSRGANQPQHF. The CDR3 region has the DNA TGTGCCACCAGCAGCAGGGGAGCCAATCAGCCCCAGCATTTT.

Regarding this clonotype: This sequence may be a read error, since a much larger clone differs from it by one base. This rearrangement joins TRBV7-9 to TRBJ2-1; D gene uncertain. Trimming stripped 2 bases from V and 4 bases from J, with 3 bases between. The germline V gene encodes CDR1 SEHNR and CDR2 FQNEAQ (reference sequence). The CDR3 covers 12 residues. The CDR3 protein is CASSLWYNEQFF. The CDR3 coding sequence is TGTGCCAGCAGCTTATGGTACAATGAGCAGTTCTTC. Full variable domain (missing parts from reference TRBV7-9 and TRBJ2-1): DTGVSQNPRHKITKRGQNVTFRCDPISEHNRLYWYRQTLGQGPEFLTYFQNEAQLEKSRLLSDRFSAERPKGSFSTLEIQRTEQGDSAMYLCASSLWYNEQFFGPGTRLTVL.

This clonotype was recorded at least ten times. The chain recombines TRBV7-8 with TRBJ2-7, with D perhaps TRBD2 (6 bases). Germline V gene data show CDR1 as SGHVS and CDR2 as FQNEAQ. The CDR3 extends over 16 amino acids. Trimming took 2 bases from V and 6 from J, leaving 20 bases between them. The CDR3 sequence is CASSLSSATSSREQYF. Written as DNA, the CDR3 is TGTGCCAGCAGCTTATCTAGCGCAACAAGTTCCCGCGAGCAGTACTTC.

This chain links TRBV29-1 with TRBJ2-7; D uncertain. CDR1 and CDR2 (germline): SQVTM, ANQGSEA. V gave up 1 base and J gave up 2 bases, with 9 bases separating them. The CDR3 loop spans 13 amino acids. Here the CDR3 DNA reads TGCAGCGTTGAAGGATCTGGACCCTACGAGCAGTACTTC. Protein: CSVEGSGPYEQYF.

This clonotype was counted between two and nine times. CDR3 protein: CSARGIQGLPETQYF. Written as DNA, the CDR3 is TGCAGTGCTAGAGGTATACAGGGGCTTCCTGAGACCCAGTACTTC. The V and J genes are TRBV20-1 and TRBJ2-5, with 7 positions matching TRBD1. CDR3 size: 15 residues. Germline CDR1 is DFQATT and CDR2 is SNEGSKA (reference sequence). V lost 1 base to trimming and J lost 5 bases; unmatched junction nucleotides: 10.

Note on this clonotype: This may be a read error: a much more frequent sequence differs by one nucleotide. The J gene is TRBJ2-5, the V gene TRBV5-5; D might be TRBD1 or TRBD2, each matching 5 bases. The CDR3 loop spans 16 amino acids. The V gene lost 3 bases and the J gene lost 3 bases, with 18 bases spanning the gap. Germline lookup yields CDR1 SGHKS and CDR2 YYEKEE (reference sequence). The CDR3: CASSWWYRDVEETQYF. CDR3 nucleotides: TGTGCCAGCAGCTGGTGGTACCGGGACGTCGAAGAGACCCAGTACTTC.